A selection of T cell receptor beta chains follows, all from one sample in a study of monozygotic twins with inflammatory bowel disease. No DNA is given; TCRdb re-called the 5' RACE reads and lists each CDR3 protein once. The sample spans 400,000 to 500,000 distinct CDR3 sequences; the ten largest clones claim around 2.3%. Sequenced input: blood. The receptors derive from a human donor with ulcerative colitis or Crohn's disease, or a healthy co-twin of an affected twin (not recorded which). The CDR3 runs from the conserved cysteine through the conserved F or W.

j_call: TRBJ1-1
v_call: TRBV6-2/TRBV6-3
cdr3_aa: CATTGTGYTEAFF

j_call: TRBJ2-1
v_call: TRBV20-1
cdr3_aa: CSARQGLAGTEQFF

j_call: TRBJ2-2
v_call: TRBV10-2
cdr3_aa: CASSDGYPTGELFF

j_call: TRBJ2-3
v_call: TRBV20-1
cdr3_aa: CSAPTGATDTQYF

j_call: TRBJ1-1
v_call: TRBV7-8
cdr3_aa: CASSPHPQGKNTEAFF

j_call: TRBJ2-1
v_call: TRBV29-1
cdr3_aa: CSVEKRLDEQFF

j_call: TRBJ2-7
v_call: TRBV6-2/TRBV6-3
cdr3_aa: CASRTGGEQYF

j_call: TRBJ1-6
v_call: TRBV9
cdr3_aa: CASSLTINSPLHF

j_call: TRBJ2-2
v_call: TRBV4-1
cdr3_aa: CASSQEASGNTGELFF

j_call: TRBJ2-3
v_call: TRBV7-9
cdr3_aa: CATTGGPSTDTQYF

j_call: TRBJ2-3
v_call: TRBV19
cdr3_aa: CASSQGESTDTQYF

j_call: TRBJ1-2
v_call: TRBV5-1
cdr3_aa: CASSPKGGPGYTF

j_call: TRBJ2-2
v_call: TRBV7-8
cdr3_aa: CASSKTSGRTSGELFF

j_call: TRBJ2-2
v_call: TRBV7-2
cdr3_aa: CASSLVSPLPTGELFF

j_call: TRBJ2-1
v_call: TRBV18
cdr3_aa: CASSLSLAGERGEQFF

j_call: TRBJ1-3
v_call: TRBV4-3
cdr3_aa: CASSQNVLGPGNTIYF

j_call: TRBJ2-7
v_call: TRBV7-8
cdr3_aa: CASSLDGLAGVYEQYF

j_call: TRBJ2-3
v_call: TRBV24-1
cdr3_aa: CATSDPPLDTQYF

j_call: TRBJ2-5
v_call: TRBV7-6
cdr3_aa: CASSLPQGETQYF

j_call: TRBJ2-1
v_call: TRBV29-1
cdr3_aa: CSVVTRSGPPYNEQFF

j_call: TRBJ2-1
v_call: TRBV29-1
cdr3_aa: CSGRGVPGNNEQFF

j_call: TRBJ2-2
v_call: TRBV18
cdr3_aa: CASSPQQGGNTGELFF

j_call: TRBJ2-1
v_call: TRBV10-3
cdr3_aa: CAISEGRWGAGYNEQFF

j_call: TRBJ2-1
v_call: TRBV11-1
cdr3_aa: CASSDRTSGNQRGPNEQFF

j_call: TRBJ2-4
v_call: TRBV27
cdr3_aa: CASSLSPRGISKNIQYF

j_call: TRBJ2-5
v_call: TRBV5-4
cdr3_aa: CASSLVGAGEETQYF

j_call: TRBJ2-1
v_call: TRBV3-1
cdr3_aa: CASSQDGGWGHEQFF

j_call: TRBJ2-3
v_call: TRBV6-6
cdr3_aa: CASSRDRGSDTQYF